The 8 T cell receptor beta chains listed next were all sequenced from one sample in a study of cytomegalovirus exposure and HLA in healthy donors. The PCR employed 60 Vbeta primers together with 13 Jbeta primers. Only in-frame clones appear in the TCRdb table, and some are missing; sequencing was by immunoSEQ multiplex PCR. The sample includes about 64,000 clones. Sequencing was done on a sample of PBMCs. Every receptor here comes from a young woman in good health and CMV-seronegative.

CDR3 DNA sequence: TGTGCCAGCACCATACGACAGGGGACTGACTACGAGCAGTACTTC. Translation gives CASTIRQGTDYEQYF. V gene TRBV6-1 combines with J gene TRBJ2-7; 8 bases match TRBD1. V gave up 7 bases and J gave up 3 bases; unmatched junction bases: 11. The germline V gene has CDR1 MNHNS and CDR2 SASEGT. CDR3 length: 15 amino acids.

This chain connects TRBV27 to TRBJ2-7, with 12 bases identical to TRBD1. The germline gives CDR1 MNHEY, CDR2 SMNVEV (reference sequence). CDR3 length: 16 residues. J was trimmed by 1 base and V by 5 bases; bases with no gene match: 6. The CDR3 spells CASSPGTGGESYEQYF. The DNA for the CDR3 is TGTGCCAGCAGTCCGGGGACAGGGGGCGAATCCTACGAGCAGTACTTC.

This sequence joins TRBV4-2 and TRBJ1-2; 8 positions agree with TRBD1. Germline loops: CDR1 LGHNA, CDR2 YNFKEQ. J lost 2 bases, V lost 7 bases, and 12 bases had no gene match. The CDR3 runs to 16 residues. The CDR3 is CASTRTGTAGNYGYTF. The DNA of the CDR3 is TGTGCCAGCACCCGGACAGGGACCGCCGGGAACTATGGCTACACCTTC.

This chain links TRBV7-9 with TRBJ1-5; D is uncertain. The CDR3 has 14 amino acids. V lost 1 base and J 3 bases, leaving 7 bases between the germline ends. The germline V gene encodes CDR1 SEHNR and CDR2 FQNEAQ (reference sequence). As DNA, the CDR3 is TGTGCCAGCAGCTTAGGGCCTTACAATCAGCCCCAGCATTTT. As protein: CASSLGPYNQPQHF.

The gene calls are TRBV5-6 and TRBJ2-5, with a tentative D call TRBD1 (5 bases). The V and J ends lost 1 base and 4 bases respectively, with 8 bases between them. CDR1 is SGHDT, CDR2 YYEEEE, per germline. The CDR3 spans 13 residues. The CDR3 spells CASSLRTRETQYF. The DNA for the CDR3 is TGTGCCAGCAGCTTGAGGACACGAGAGACCCAGTACTTC.

This sequence joins TRBV25-1 and TRBJ2-7; D remains ambiguous. The CDR3 covers 16 residues. The germline gives CDR1 MGHDK, CDR2 SYGVNS. Trimming shortened V by 1 base and J by 1 base, and 14 bases separated the two germline ends. CDR3 nucleotides: TGTGCCAGCAGTGAATCCCCAGGCGTAGGATCCTACGAGCAGTACTTC. Its translation: CASSESPGVGSYEQYF.

Its frequency marks this clone as medium-sized. The CDR3 loop is CASSSGSTDTQYF. The DNA of the CDR3 is TGTGCCAGCAGTAGCGGGAGCACAGATACGCAGTATTTT. The chain couples TRBV6-4 to TRBJ2-3, with D possibly matching TRBD2 (6 bases). Germline values: CDR1 MRHNA, CDR2 SNTAGT. This CDR3 has 13 amino acids. V was cut by 5 bases and J by 0 bases, with 6 bases left in between.

The chain uses TRBV6-1 and TRBJ1-1, with 7 bases identical to TRBD1. Germline V gives CDR1 MNHNS, CDR2 SASEGT. The V gene end was trimmed by 10 bases and the J gene end by 0 bases; junction bases not matched to a gene: 5. The CDR3 covers 13 residues. CDR3 region: CATRDSLNTEAFF. The DNA for the CDR3 is TGTGCCACCAGGGACAGCTTGAACACTGAAGCTTTCTTT.